What follows are 22 T cell receptor beta chains derived from one specimen sequenced in a study of glioma-infiltrating T cells after dendritic cell vaccination. Only in-frame clones appear in the TCRdb table, and some are missing; sequencing was by immunoSEQ multiplex PCR. The table lists some 100,000 clones, over 65% of them singletons. The sequencing here drew on blood, taken before dendritic cell vaccination. The receptor source for this set is a human donor with glioblastoma.

The CDR3 DNA reads TGTGCCAGCAGCTTCGACACCCGCGAGACCCAGTACTTC. Amino acids: CASSFDTRETQYF. The V gene is TRBV14, the J gene TRBJ2-5; D unresolved. V lost 5 bases and J lost 5, with 12 bases in between. This CDR3 has 13 amino acids. Germline values: CDR1 SGHDN, CDR2 FVKESK. The full variable domain, completed using reference TRBV14 and TRBJ2-5, is EAGVTQFPSHSVIEKGQTVTLRCDPISGHDNLYWYRRVMGKEIKFLLHFVKESKQDESGMPNNRFLAERTGGTYSTLKVQPAELEDSGVYFCASSFDTRETQYFGPGTRLLVL.

This rearrangement joins TRBV29-1 to TRBJ2-5; 7 bases are a match to TRBD1. The CDR3 length is 12 residues. Germline V gene data show CDR1 as SQVTM and CDR2 as ANQGSEA. Trimming removed 5 bases from V and 5 bases from J; junction bases left unmatched: 5. Here the CDR3 reads CSVMTGWETQYF. In DNA form, the CDR3 reads TGCAGCGTTATGACAGGGTGGGAGACCCAGTACTTC.

The table lists this clone with a few counts. The chain joins TRBV19 to TRBJ1-5, with D unclear. Germline loops: CDR1 LNHDA, CDR2 SQIVND (reference sequence). Trimming shortened V by 6 bases and J by 4 bases, and 16 bases separated the two germline ends. The CDR3 loop spans 15 amino acids. The CDR3 here is CASSPPRHLNQPQHF. CDR3 nucleotides: TGTGCCAGTAGCCCCCCGAGACACCTTAATCAGCCCCAGCATTTT.

The CDR3 spells CASSDTGYEQYF. Written as DNA, the CDR3 is TGTGCCAGTAGTGATACAGGCTACGAGCAGTACTTC. This chain uses TRBV19 with TRBJ2-7, with D perhaps matching TRBD1 (5 bases). The CDR3 covers 12 residues. Trimming pared 5 bases from V and 3 bases from J, leaving 8 bases between. Germline V lookup: CDR1 LNHDA, CDR2 SQIVND (reference sequence).

The chain recombines TRBV6-5 with TRBJ2-7; TRBD1 agrees at 10 bases. This CDR3 is built from 15 residues. After removal of 2 bases from V and 3 bases from J, the junction contained 4 bases not matched to a gene. Germline assignment: CDR1 MNHEY and CDR2 SVGAGI. CDR3 DNA: TGTGCCAGCAGTTACAGGGACAGGGGCCTCTACGAGCAGTACTTC. This translates into CASSYRDRGLYEQYF.

Remarks on this clone: Other DNA variants within this sample encode the same CDR3. The V gene is TRBV27, the J gene TRBJ1-2; 10 bases are a match to TRBD1. This CDR3 contains 15 residues. After removal of 5 bases from V and 8 bases from J, the junction contained 11 bases not matched to a gene. Germline assignment: CDR1 MNHEY and CDR2 SMNVEV (reference sequence). The CDR3, as DNA: TGTGCCAGCAGTCTACGGACAGGGGGGGCCTACGGCTACACCTTC. It translates to CASSLRTGGAYGYTF.

This clone was detected once. The rearrangement uses TRBV2 and TRBJ2-1; TRBD2 agrees at 10 bases. This CDR3 has 15 residues. Losses at the gene ends were 6 bases for V and 2 bases for J; bases not matched to a gene: 4. The V gene's germline CDR1 is SNHLY and CDR2 FYNNEI. The DNA of the CDR3 is TGTGCCAGCAGCAGCGGGAGGGGCCCCTACAATGAGCAGTTCTTC. It yields the protein CASSSGRGPYNEQFF.

The J gene is TRBJ2-7, the V gene TRBV2; perhaps TRBD2 as D (6 bases). Looked up from germline, CDR1 is SNHLY and CDR2 is FYNNEI. The CDR3 sequence is 17 residues long. V shed 2 bases and J shed 4 bases, with 21 bases lying between them. Here the CDR3 DNA reads TGTGCCAGCAGTGAAATCGCGGCGCGGGACGGTCATTACGAGCAGTACTTC. It specifies CASSEIAARDGHYEQYF.

The rearrangement joins TRBV19 to TRBJ2-1; D gene uncertain. Germline assignment: CDR1 LNHDA and CDR2 SQIVND (reference sequence). CDR3 size: 13 residues. V gave up 5 bases and J gave up 9 bases, with 14 bases separating them. This CDR3 is CASSPPFPGEQFF. The CDR3 region has the DNA TGTGCCAGTAGTCCTCCTTTTCCAGGTGAGCAGTTCTTC.

The chain uses TRBV7-9 and TRBJ2-7; 7 bases align to TRBD2. After removal of 5 bases from V and 6 bases from J, the junction contained 13 bases not matched to a gene. CDR1 and CDR2 (germline): SEHNR, FQNEAQ (reference sequence). CDR3 length: 15 residues. The CDR3, as DNA: TGTGCCAGCAGCCGCTTGGGGAGGGCTGTCGGCGAGCAGTACTTC. Its protein is CASSRLGRAVGEQYF.

The rearrangement joins TRBV7-2 to TRBJ2-4, with TRBD1 identical over 7 bases. Looked up from germline, CDR1 is SGHTA and CDR2 is FQGNSA. V shed 11 bases and J 0 bases; nucleotides not matched to a gene: 4. This CDR3 has 13 amino acids. In DNA, the CDR3 is TGTGCCGGGGCAGGGGGAGCCAAAAACATTCAGTACTTC. Translation gives CAGAGGAKNIQYF.

The chain is built from TRBV2 and TRBJ1-5, with 9 nucleotides matching TRBD1. Germline trimming cut 3 bases from V and 6 bases from J; bases unmatched to any gene: 9. CDR1 and CDR2 (germline): SNHLY, FYNNEI. This CDR3 is 16 amino acids long. This chain's CDR3 is CASSDPGQGGGQPQHF. As DNA, the CDR3 is TGTGCCAGCAGTGACCCGGGACAGGGAGGAGGTCAGCCCCAGCATTTT.

This clone was recorded only once. One end of the junction fails to match germline, which may point to a read error. The V call is TRBV10-3, the J call TRBJ2-1; TRBD2 matches at 8 bases. CDR1 is ENHRY and CDR2 is SYGVKD in the germline V gene. The CDR3 covers 14 residues. Here the CDR3 DNA reads TGTGCCATCGGGCGGGGGGCAACGAACAAGGAGCAGTTCTTC. Protein: CAIGRGATNKEQFF.

This sequence joins TRBV5-5 and TRBJ1-1; D might be TRBD1 (5 bases). This CDR3 has 16 residues. V lost 0 bases, J lost 0 bases, and 12 bases lay in between. The germline V gene has CDR1 SGHKS and CDR2 YYEKEE (reference sequence). The DNA for the CDR3 is TGTGCCAGCAGCTTGGCGTGGGACTCACTGAACACTGAAGCTTTCTTT. Translated, it gives CASSLAWDSLNTEAFF.

The V and J genes are TRBV4-3 and TRBJ1-1; 7 positions agree with TRBD1. CDR1 is LGHNA, CDR2 YSLEER, per germline. Trimming at V came to 4 bases and at J to 6 bases, leaving 8 bases not matched to a gene. The CDR3 has 14 residues. CDR3 nucleotide sequence: TGCGCCAGCAGCCTTCAAACAGGGGTCGCTGAAGCTTTCTTT. Its protein is CASSLQTGVAEAFF.

The V gene is TRBV5-4, the J gene TRBJ2-1; 13 positions agree with TRBD2. Germline V gives CDR1 SGHNT, CDR2 YYREEE (reference sequence). Trimming took 3 bases from V and 6 from J; bases not matched to a gene: 6. The CDR3 is made up of 16 amino acids. The CDR3 loop reads CASSSGLAGDLNEQFF. The CDR3 bases are TGTGCCAGCAGCTCCGGACTAGCGGGAGATCTCAATGAGCAGTTCTTC.

The V gene is TRBV7-9, the J gene TRBJ2-3; possible D gene TRBD2, 7 bases. The V end lost 5 bases, the J end lost 2 bases, and 14 bases lay between the germline ends. CDR3 length: 15 residues. The germline CDR1 and CDR2 sequences are SEHNR and FQNEAQ (reference sequence). CDR3 sequence: CASSLRGGDTDTQYF. In DNA, the CDR3 is TGTGCCAGCAGCCTGAGGGGGGGGGACACAGATACGCAGTATTTT. The entire variable domain, with the rest obtained from reference TRBV7-9 and TRBJ2-3, is as follows: DTGVSQNPRHKITKRGQNVTFRCDPISEHNRLYWYRQTLGQGPEFLTYFQNEAQLEKSRLLSDRFSAERPKGSFSTLEIQRTEQGDSAMYLCASSLRGGDTDTQYFGPGTRLTVL.

This chain connects TRBV25-1 to TRBJ2-2; the D gene is possibly TRBD1 (6 bases). CDR1 is MGHDK and CDR2 is SYGVNS in the germline V gene. The CDR3 runs 14 residues. Trimming took off 4 bases at V and 3 bases at J, with 9 bases between the two ends. CDR3 nucleotide sequence: TGTGCCAGCAGTGGCGAGGGGGACACCGGGGAGCTGTTTTTT. It specifies CASSGEGDTGELFF.

The rearrangement joins TRBV4-3 to TRBJ1-4, with D tentatively TRBD1 (6 bases). Trimming pared 3 bases from V and 10 bases from J, leaving 21 bases between. Per germline, CDR1 LGHNA and CDR2 YSLEER. The CDR3 is 16 residues long. The CDR3 sequence: CASSQAEGPKGGKLFF. CDR3 in DNA: TGCGCCAGCAGCCAGGCCGAGGGCCCCAAAGGGGGAAAACTGTTTTTT.

A remark on this clone: One junction end does not reproduce the germline sequence, and a read error may be involved. The chain joins TRBV6-5 to TRBJ2-7, with 7 positions matching TRBD1. This CDR3 comprises 12 residues. Germline loops: CDR1 MNHEY, CDR2 SVGAGI. CDR3: CASSELGQTPGF. In DNA form, the CDR3 reads TGTGCCAGCAGTGAATTGGGACAGACCCCAGGCTTC.

The DNA of the CDR3 is TGTGCCAGCAGTGGCGGGGTGACGGGCTTCCGGGGCCAGTACTTC. As protein: CASSGGVTGFRGQYF. The chain recombines TRBV27 with TRBJ2-5; a weak D match, TRBD2 (6 bases). V shed 5 bases and J shed 10 bases, with 23 bases lying between them. Germline values: CDR1 MNHEY, CDR2 SMNVEV (reference sequence). The CDR3 spans 15 residues.

The chain carries TRBV29-1 and TRBJ1-1; D is unclear. Germline V gives CDR1 SQVTM, CDR2 ANQGSEA. V dropped 5 bases and J dropped 1 base, with 14 bases sitting between them. The CDR3 is made up of 14 amino acids. The CDR3 bases are TGCAGCGTTAATATGGGCAGCCCGAACACTGAAGCTTTCTTT. Its protein product is CSVNMGSPNTEAFF.